This T cell receptor beta chain was captured by sequencing in a study of blood T cells in healthy people across ages. Details on this clonotype: Its antigen is as yet unknown.

Whole-study results and caveats: Naive CD4+ cells and diversity were both higher in long-lived donors than in aged donors.

A second PCR of roughly 7 to 11 cycles used a sample-barcoded 5' primer and a J-beta primer mix. Each sample yielded at least 2.5 million CDR3-containing paired-end reads. TCRdb used MiXCR to reprocess the 5' RACE reads, holding one entry per CDR3 protein. The sample holds 1.5 million to 2 million distinct CDR3 sequences, roughly 30% seen once. Trimming pared 4 bases from V and 9 bases from J, leaving 7 bases between. This CDR3 comprises 10 residues. Germline V gives CDR1 SQVTM, CDR2 ANQGSEA. The origin of this receptor is a woman aged 30 to 39 in good health. This chain connects TRBV29-1 to TRBJ2-1, with D uncertain. Specimen: blood. Here the CDR3 DNA reads TGCAGCGTTGTGTGGCCTGAGCAGTTCTTC. Translated: CSVVWPEQFF.